The clone carrying this T cell receptor (beta chain) has at least ten counts. V shed 7 bases and J 4 bases; nucleotides not matched to a gene: 6. The CDR3 runs to 13 residues. Looked up from germline, CDR1 is SGHRS and CDR2 is YFSETQ. This entry belongs to a study of T cells in Graves' hyperthyroidism and ophthalmopathy. From RNA transcripts, TCR beta CDR3 regions were amplified. HTBI primers were employed in a first-round RT-PCR of the TCR CDR3. TCRdb called the multiplex PCR reads again in MiXCR, with one record for every CDR3 protein. The sample holds about 560,000 distinct CDR3 sequences, 12% to 15% seen once.

Sequences were obtained from blood. This chain links TRBV5-1 with TRBJ2-7, with 9 bases lining up with TRBD1. The receptor was isolated from a middle-aged woman with Graves' hyperthyroidism. This CDR3 is CASDAGTGYEQYF. The CDR3 bases are TGCGCCAGCGACGCCGGGACAGGGTACGAGCAGTACTTC.